Listed below are T cell receptor beta chains from one sample, sequenced in a study of tumor-infiltrating lymphocytes in primary liver carcinoma. TCRdb re-derived calls from the multiplex PCR reads in MiXCR, one entry per CDR3 protein. This sample carries around 120,000 distinct CDR3 sequences, roughly three fifths of them seen once, and the ten largest clones take around 9.3%. Sequencing used liver tumor tissue from sampling region 1. The source of these receptors is a woman in her sixties or seventies with primary liver carcinoma and hepatitis B virus infection. The CDR3 runs from the conserved cysteine through the conserved F or W. D genes are given only for firm matches. Clone size is not always given. Where it is, it says once, few, many or a class for expanded clones.

d_gene | j_gene | abundance | v_gene | CDR3nt | CDR3aa
TRBD2 | TRBJ2-3 | NA | TRBV11-2 | TGTGCCAGCAACTCCCGGGAGGGGGAGACAGATACGCAATATTTT | CASNSREGETDTQYF
TRBD1 | TRBJ2-7 | once | TRBV20-1 | TGCAGTGCCAACTCACAGGGGGCTAGCGTGAGATGGGCTTCCTACGAGCAGTACTTC | CSANSQGASVRWASYEQYF
NA | TRBJ2-5 | NA | TRBV10-1 | TGCGCCAGCAGTGAGTTGGGGGCAGGAGAGACCCAGTACTTC | CASSELGAGETQYF
NA | TRBJ1-3 | NA | TRBV11-3 | TGTGCCAGCAACCCACGGACCGCACTTGGAAACACCATATACTTT | CASNPRTALGNTIYF
NA | TRBJ2-7 | NA | TRBV7-9 | TGTGCCAGCAGCTCACTGCGGGGCGGCGGGGCCTACGAGCAGTACTTC | CASSSLRGGGAYEQYF
NA | TRBJ2-7 | NA | TRBV7-9 | TGTACTAGCAGCTTAAGCCAACCCCACGAGCAGTACTTC | CTSSLSQPHEQYF
NA | TRBJ1-4 | NA | TRBV5-1 | TGCGCCAGCAGCTTTCCCAGGGCGGGTGAAAAACTGTTTTTT | CASSFPRAGEKLFF
NA | TRBJ2-7 | NA | TRBV28 | TGTGACAGCAGAGCTACCTACGAGCAGTACTTC | CDSRATYEQYF
TRBD2 | TRBJ2-7 | once | TRBV5-1 | TGCGCCTGCAGCGAGGCCGGGACTAGCGCGTTCTCCTACGAGCAGTACTTC | CACSEAGTSAFSYEQYF
TRBD1 | TRBJ1-5 | NA | TRBV19 | TGTGCCAGTGATATTGGACAGGCCAGCAATCAGCCCCAGCATTTT | CASDIGQASNQPQHF
NA | TRBJ2-3 | once | TRBV7-9 | TGTGCCAGCAGCGCCGCTAGCAGAGATACGCAGTATTTT | CASSAASRDTQYF
TRBD2 | TRBJ2-4 | NA | TRBV5-6 | TGTGCCAGCAGCAGGGGACTAGCGGAAGTAGGAAGAGCCAAAAACATTCAGTACTTC | CASSRGLAEVGRAKNIQYF
NA | TRBJ2-3 | many | TRBV5-5 | TGTGCCAGCAGCCTAGGGAGAGGAGAGCCCCCGGCGGCAGATACGCAGTATTTT | CASSLGRGEPPAADTQYF
NA | TRBJ2-7 | NA | TRBV6-5 | TGTGCAAGCAGTAGTTCCGGGGCCAAACTGTACTACGAGCAGTACTTC | CASSSSGAKLYYEQYF
NA | TRBJ2-1 | NA | TRBV6-5 | TGTGCCAGTAGCCTCAGAGGGGGTCCCCTAAACAATGAGCAGTTCTTC | CASSLRGGPLNNEQFF
NA | TRBJ1-6 | many | TRBV28 | TGTGCCAGCAGTTACCCCGAAAATTCACCCCTCCACTTT | CASSYPENSPLHF
NA | TRBJ1-1 | NA | TRBV5-5 | TGTGCCAGCAGCTTTACGGCTCTGTACACTGAAGCTTTCTTT | CASSFTALYTEAFF
TRBD1 | TRBJ1-1 | many | TRBV28 | TGTGCCAGTCAGACAGGGGGCAGTGGCACTGAAGCTTTCTTT | CASQTGGSGTEAFF
TRBD1 | TRBJ2-7 | NA | TRBV13 | TGTGCCAGCAGCTCAGCGGACAGGGGTCGATACGAGCAGTACTTC | CASSSADRGRYEQYF
NA | TRBJ1-2 | NA | TRBV20-1 | TGCAGTGCCCCCACAGGCCAGGGTGGCTACACCTTC | CSAPTGQGGYTF
NA | TRBJ1-2 | many | TRBV12-3/TRBV12-4 | TGTGCCAGCAGTTTAGGGGTTCTGGAAGGCTACACCTTC | CASSLGVLEGYTF
NA | TRBJ1-1 | NA | TRBV11-2 | TGTACCAGCAGTTTTCAAGGTGGGACTGAAGCTTTCTTT | CTSSFQGGTEAFF
NA | TRBJ2-1 | NA | TRBV11-2 | TGTGCCAGCAGCCTAGGCAAGACAGCCTACAATAAGCAGTTCTTC | CASSLGKTAYNKQFF
NA | TRBJ2-3 | NA | TRBV25-1 | TGTGCCAGCAGTGGGGGCCCTTATACGCAGTATTTT | CASSGGPYTQYF
NA | TRBJ2-1 | NA | TRBV5-4 | TGTGCCAGCAGCTTCCGACCGGATGGCGTTGTGAACATTCAGTTCTTC | CASSFRPDGVVNIQFF
NA | TRBJ2-1 | NA | TRBV5-1 | TGCGCCAGCAGCCGACACAATGAGCAGTTCTTC | CASSRHNEQFF
NA | TRBJ2-7 | many | TRBV11-2 | TGTGCCAGCAGCTTAAACGGGCCGGAGCAGTACTTC | CASSLNGPEQYF
TRBD1 | TRBJ1-5 | NA | TRBV2 | TGTGCCTGCCGACACGACAGGGGGGAGCAGCCCCAGCATTTT | CACRHDRGEQPQHF
NA | TRBJ1-1 | many | TRBV29-1 | TGCAGCGCCTCGCAGGGGAAGACTGAAGCTTTCTTT | CSASQGKTEAFF
TRBD1 | TRBJ1-1 | few | TRBV5-4 | TGTGCCAGCTCGAGGGGGGGACAGGGAAACACTGAAGCTTTCTTT | CASSRGGQGNTEAFF
NA | TRBJ2-7 | NA | TRBV2 | TGTGCCAACAGTGAAGCGTGGACAGCCCCCTACGAGCAGTACTTC | CANSEAWTAPYEQYF
NA | TRBJ1-6 | many | TRBV5-8 | TGTGCCAGCAGCTTTTTCGACGGGGCTAATTCACCCCTCCACTTT | CASSFFDGANSPLHF
TRBD2 | TRBJ2-1 | NA | TRBV7-9 | TGTGCCAGCAGCTGGTCCCAAGCGGGAGGGCCACGGAATGAGCAGTTCTTC | CASSWSQAGGPRNEQFF
TRBD2 | TRBJ2-1 | NA | TRBV11-3 | TGTGTCAGCAGCTTTGGATTAGCGGGAGGGCGAGTCGTGAATGAGCAGTTCTTC | CVSSFGLAGGRVVNEQFF
NA | TRBJ2-1 | once | TRBV2 | TGTGCCAGCACCGAGACTGGGTCGGTGTTCTTC | CASTETGSVFF
TRBD1 | TRBJ1-3 | NA | TRBV5-1 | TGCGCCAGCAGCTCCGGACAGGAGAACACCATATATTTT | CASSSGQENTIYF
TRBD1 | TRBJ2-7 | medium-sized | TRBV5-4 | TGTGCCAGCAGCTTGGGACAGGGTTTAGGCTACGAGCAGTACTTC | CASSLGQGLGYEQYF
NA | TRBJ1-2 | few | TRBV29-1 | TGCAGCATTGATTTTTCGAACTATGGCTACACCTTC | CSIDFSNYGYTF
NA | TRBJ2-2 | NA | TRBV21-1 | TGTGCCAACAGCAAACGGGCCGGCGTAATCCACCGCGGGGAGCTGTTTTTT | CANSKRAGVIHRGELFF